This T cell receptor (beta chain) originates from a study of blood T cell repertoires in COVID-19. Turning to the study itself: Sites in the United States, Italy and Spain provided acute and convalescent COVID-19 samples.

The repertoire was sequenced with immunoSEQ multiplex PCR; TCRdb's copy has only in-frame clones and lacks some. The sample shows tens of thousands of clones, around four fifths of them seen only once. This sequence originates from a man between 50 and 59 years old with active COVID-19. Sequenced input: peripheral blood.

For the CDR3, the DNA is TGTGCCAGCAGCTTCGGGGACAGGGGACCAGATACGCAGTATTTT. Amino acid sequence: CASSFGDRGPDTQYF. The chain combines TRBV7-2 with TRBJ2-3, with TRBD1 matching over 10 bases. Germline CDR1 SGHTA, CDR2 FQGNSA. V lost 3 bases to trimming and J lost 4 bases; unmatched junction nucleotides: 4. The CDR3 is 15 amino acids.